These 9 T cell receptor beta chains share one sample of origin, sequenced in a study of regulatory T cells in long-lasting Graves disease. Investigators prepared the TCR beta libraries by applying iRepertoire HTBI primers and Arm-PCR of CDR3 regions. Via MiXCR, TCRdb re-called the multiplex PCR reads, giving one row per CDR3 protein. The sample has more than 400,000 distinct CDR3 sequences, roughly 15% seen once. Time point of the sample: newly diagnosed GD, antithyroid drugs for less than 3 months. Generation of the TCR library employed RNA extracted from PBMCs. This same sample was also part of a study on T cells in Graves' hyperthyroidism and ophthalmopathy.

The sequencing here drew on peripheral blood mononuclear cells (PBMCs), taken at new diagnosis, from a patient treated with antithyroid drugs. The origin of the receptors is a woman aged 25-40 years with Graves disease.

Regarding this clonotype: Given a much more abundant clone one base away, this may be a read error. The chain uses TRBV7-2 and TRBJ2-1; TRBD2 matches at 7 bases. J was trimmed by 4 bases and V by 1 base; bases with no gene match: 4. Germline V gene data show CDR1 as SGHTA and CDR2 as FQGNSA. CDR3 length: 15 amino acids. The CDR3 DNA reads TGTGCCAGCAGCTTAGGGGGGGGACGTTACAATGAGCAGTTCTTC. Translation gives CASSLGGGRYNEQFF.

CDR3 residues: CASSYSNRGGYTF. In nucleotides, the CDR3 is TGTGCCAGCAGTTACTCAAACAGGGGTGGCTACACCTTC. The chain uses TRBV6-5 and TRBJ1-2, with TRBD1 matching 7 bases. This CDR3 spans 13 amino acids. V gave up 0 bases and J gave up 7 bases; unmatched junction bases: 2. Germline V lookup: CDR1 MNHEY, CDR2 SVGAGI.

Only a few counts were recorded for this clonotype. The rearrangement joins TRBV14 to TRBJ2-1; D is uncertain. The V and J ends lost 5 bases and 3 bases respectively, with 8 bases between them. CDR1 and CDR2 (germline): SGHDN, FVKESK. The CDR3 length is 13 residues. CDR3 amino acids: CASSSYFYNEQFF. As DNA, the CDR3 is TGTGCCAGCAGCTCCTATTTCTACAATGAGCAGTTCTTC.

This clonotype was detected a few times. The genes are TRBV9 and TRBJ2-1, with TRBD1 identical over 8 bases. V shed 1 base, J shed 4 bases, and the junction held 4 bases outside the gene matches. This CDR3 has 15 residues. Germline V gives CDR1 SGDLS, CDR2 YYNGEE. CDR3 region: CASSVQGAPYNEQFF. CDR3 DNA sequence: TGTGCCAGCAGCGTACAGGGGGCACCTTACAATGAGCAGTTCTTC.

This sequence joins TRBV10-2 and TRBJ2-7; D gene uncertain. The CDR3 is 15 amino acids. CDR1 and CDR2 (germline): WSHSY, SAAADI. V was clipped by 0 bases and J by 0 bases, with 9 bases between them. The CDR3 here is CASSESGDSSYEQYF. Written as DNA, the CDR3 is TGCGCCAGCAGTGAGTCTGGGGATAGCTCCTACGAGCAGTACTTC.

The V call is TRBV18, the J call TRBJ2-7; 8 bases are shared with TRBD2. The CDR3 is 18 residues long. V shed 6 bases and J 0 bases; nucleotides not matched to a gene: 16. Germline CDR1 and CDR2: KGHSH and LQKENI. This CDR3 reads CASSSGTSYPKLSYEQYF. DNA for the CDR3: TGTGCCAGCTCTTCCGGGACTAGTTACCCAAAGCTCTCCTACGAGCAGTACTTC.

The CDR3 DNA reads TGTGCCAGCAGCTTAGGCATCCCCGGAGATCAGCCCCAGCATTTT. Protein: CASSLGIPGDQPQHF. V usage is TRBV7-8 and J usage is TRBJ1-5, with D unresolved. With 1 base removed from V and 5 bases from J, the gap between germline ends came to 12 bases. The CDR3 has 15 amino acids. Per the germline V gene, CDR1 is SGHVS and CDR2 is FQNEAQ.

There are many counts of this clonotype. The chain employs TRBV19 and TRBJ1-2; tentatively, D is TRBD1 (5 bases). Trimming took 5 bases from V and 4 from J, leaving 20 bases between them. Germline V gene sequence: CDR1 LNHDA, CDR2 SQIVND (reference sequence). The CDR3 consists of 16 residues. This CDR3 reads CASSHQDALGAYGYTF. The CDR3, as DNA: TGTGCCAGTAGTCACCAGGACGCTCTCGGGGCCTATGGCTACACCTTC.

This clonotype was counted a few times. One base separates it from a far larger clone, so it is likely a read error. The rearrangement links TRBV4-2 to TRBJ2-7; no firm D call. CDR3 size: 12 residues. Germline V gene sequence: CDR1 LGHNA, CDR2 YNFKEQ. Trimming took off 0 bases at V and 3 bases at J, with 3 bases between the two ends. CDR3 DNA sequence: TGTGCCAGCAGCCAAGATTTCTACGAGCAGTACTTC. This gives the protein CASSQDFYEQYF.